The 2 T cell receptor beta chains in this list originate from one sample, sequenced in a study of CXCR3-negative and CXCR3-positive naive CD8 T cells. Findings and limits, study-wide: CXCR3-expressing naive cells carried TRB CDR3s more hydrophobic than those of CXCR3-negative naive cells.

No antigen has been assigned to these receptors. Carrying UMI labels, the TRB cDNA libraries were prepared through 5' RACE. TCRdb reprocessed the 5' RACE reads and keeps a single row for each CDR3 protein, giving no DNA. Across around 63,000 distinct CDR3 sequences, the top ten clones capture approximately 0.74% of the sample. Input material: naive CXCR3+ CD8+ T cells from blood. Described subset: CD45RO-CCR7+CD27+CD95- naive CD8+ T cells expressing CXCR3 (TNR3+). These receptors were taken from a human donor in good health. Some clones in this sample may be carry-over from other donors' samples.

CDR3 amino acids: CSVQDRLSGEQYF. V usage is TRBV29-1 and J usage is TRBJ2-7. The CDR3 is 13 amino acids. Germline CDR1 SQVTM, CDR2 ANQGSEA.

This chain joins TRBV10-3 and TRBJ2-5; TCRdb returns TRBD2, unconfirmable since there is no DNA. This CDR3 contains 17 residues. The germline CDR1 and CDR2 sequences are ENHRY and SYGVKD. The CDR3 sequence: CAISESTGTSGEGTQYF.